The 15 T cell receptor beta chains given below trace back to one sample, sequenced in a study of human T cells and chemical hapten exposure. Noted time point: pre-sensitization, week 0. Treatment noted: therapeutic diphenylcyclopropenone sensitization with weekly scalp DPC. TCRdb re-called the RACE reads with MiXCR, one entry per CDR3 protein. This sample carries around 120,000 distinct CDR3 sequences, 13% of them seen once, and the ten largest clones take around 2.7%. The sample here was whole blood, taken in connection with sensitization to the hapten diphenylcyclopropenone (DPC). These receptors came from a woman between 18 and 29 years old with alopecia areata. Some clones in this sample may be carry-over from other donors' samples.

The rearrangement joins TRBV5-1 to TRBJ2-1; D perhaps matches TRBD1 (6 bases). The CDR3 sequence is 18 residues long. CDR1 is SGHRS, CDR2 YFSETQ, per germline. V gave up 3 bases and J gave up 4 bases, with 23 bases separating them. The CDR3 nucleotides are TGCGCCAGCAGCTCGGAGACTATGGGGGCGGTTAATTACAATGAGCAGTTCTTC. It translates to CASSSETMGAVNYNEQFF. The full variable domain, completed using reference TRBV5-1 and TRBJ2-1, is KAGVTQTPRYLIKTRGQQVTLSCSPISGHRSVSWYQQTPGQGLQFLFEYFSETQRNKGNFPGRFSGRQFSNSRSEMNVSTLELGDSALYLCASSSETMGAVNYNEQFFGPGTRLTVL.

This clonotype was found a few times. The chain employs TRBV20-1 and TRBJ1-1; 7 nucleotides match TRBD1. CDR1 is DFQATT, CDR2 SNEGSKA, per germline (reference sequence). The CDR3 loop spans 13 amino acids. With 0 bases clipped from V and 11 bases from J, the junction kept 9 bases outside the gene matches. CDR3 DNA: TGCAGTGCTAGAGATGGGCCCAGGGGGGAGGCTTTCTTT. As protein: CSARDGPRGEAFF.

This clonotype was counted a few times. The rearrangement links TRBV7-9 to TRBJ2-7; D is undetermined. CDR1 and CDR2 from the germline V gene are SEHNR and FQNEAQ (reference sequence). Trimming cost V 1 base and J 1 base, with 8 bases left between them. The CDR3 spans 14 residues. CDR3: CASSLGAQSYEQYF. Written as DNA, the CDR3 is TGTGCCAGCAGCTTAGGGGCGCAATCCTACGAGCAGTACTTC.

The chain has TRBV6-2 or TRBV6-3 and TRBJ1-6; TRBD1 matches 7 bases. Unmatched junction bases numbered 2, after V lost 0 bases and J lost 6 bases. The CDR3 consists of 15 residues. Germline assignment: CDR1 MNHEY and CDR2 SVGEGT. In nucleotides, the CDR3 is TGTGCCAGCAGTTACTCGGGACAGCCTAATTCACCCCTCCACTTT. It translates to CASSYSGQPNSPLHF.

V is TRBV20-1 and J is TRBJ1-6, with D possibly TRBD1 on 6 matching bases. V was cut by 7 bases and J by 9 bases, with 19 bases left in between. Germline V lookup: CDR1 DFQATT, CDR2 SNEGSKA (reference sequence). The CDR3 runs 14 residues. The CDR3 spells CSVVGQTGISPLHF. DNA of the CDR3: TGCAGTGTAGTTGGACAGACGGGAATTTCACCCCTCCACTTT.

The V and J genes are TRBV6-6 and TRBJ2-5; 8 nucleotides align to TRBD2. Unmatched junction bases numbered 3, after V lost 2 bases and J lost 1 base. Germline V gene sequence: CDR1 MNHNY, CDR2 SVGAGI (reference sequence). CDR3 length equals 15 residues. In nucleotides, the CDR3 is TGTGCCAGCAGTTACCCAACTAGCGGCCAAGAGACCCAGTACTTC. It encodes CASSYPTSGQETQYF.

The chain couples TRBV7-8 to TRBJ1-6; no clear D gene. Trimming removed 4 bases at V and 7 bases at J, with 14 bases between. The CDR3 sequence is 15 residues long. Germline CDR1 SGHVS, CDR2 FQNEAQ. For the CDR3, the DNA is TGTGCCAGCAGCTCCCTGCAGGACCTCAATTCACCCCTCCACTTT. Amino acid sequence: CASSSLQDLNSPLHF.

The V gene is TRBV5-1, the J gene TRBJ2-1; D is possibly TRBD1 or TRBD2 (6 bases each). The CDR3 length is 17 residues. The V and J ends lost 3 bases and 7 bases respectively, with 23 bases between them. Germline CDR1 and CDR2: SGHRS and YFSETQ. Here the CDR3 reads CASSSQLRGLTVNEQFF. DNA for the CDR3: TGCGCCAGCAGCTCCCAACTCCGGGGGCTCACGGTTAATGAGCAGTTCTTC. Looking up the rest from reference TRBV5-1 and TRBJ2-1 gives the full variable domain: KAGVTQTPRYLIKTRGQQVTLSCSPISGHRSVSWYQQTPGQGLQFLFEYFSETQRNKGNFPGRFSGRQFSNSRSEMNVSTLELGDSALYLCASSSQLRGLTVNEQFFGPGTRLTVL.

This clonotype was picked up a small number of times. The V call is TRBV27, the J call TRBJ2-2, with D tentatively TRBD1 (5 bases). V was pared by 1 base and J by 7 bases, with 13 bases between. This CDR3 region has 15 residues. CDR1 and CDR2 (germline): MNHEY, SMNVEV (reference sequence). In nucleotides, the CDR3 is TGTGCCAGCAGTTTATATGTCTCAGGGAACGGGGAGCTGTTTTTT. As protein: CASSLYVSGNGELFF.

The chain links TRBV24-1 to TRBJ2-3, with 8 nucleotides matching TRBD1. V lost 6 bases, J lost 0 bases, and 4 bases stayed unmatched. Germline loops: CDR1 KGHDR, CDR2 SFDVKD. This CDR3 region has 15 residues. Here the CDR3 reads CATSNRDRSTDTQYF. The DNA for the CDR3 is TGTGCCACCAGTAACCGGGACAGGAGCACAGATACGCAGTATTTT.

This clonotype was counted at least ten times. The V and J genes are TRBV7-6 and TRBJ1-4; 7 nucleotides match TRBD1. The CDR3 has 13 amino acids. J lost 7 bases, V lost 5 bases, and 4 bases had no gene match. Germline V CDR1 and CDR2: SGHVS, FNYEAQ. CDR3 bases: TGTGCCAGCAGCCCTGGGACAGCTGAAAAACTGTTTTTT. Its protein is CASSPGTAEKLFF.

This clonotype was observed a few times. The rearrangement links TRBV6-5 to TRBJ2-5, with a tentative D call TRBD1 (7 bases). The V end was cut by 6 bases, the J end by 1 base, with 24 bases between. Germline assignment: CDR1 MNHEY and CDR2 SVGAGI. The CDR3 extends over 18 amino acids. The CDR3 DNA is TGTGCCAGCAGCTACAGTGGGGGGACAGAGGACTTCCAAGAGACCCAGTACTTC. Its protein is CASSYSGGTEDFQETQYF.

This clonotype was counted between two and nine times. V usage is TRBV29-1 and J usage is TRBJ1-1; 7 nucleotides line up with TRBD1. Trimming took 7 bases from V and 8 from J; bases not matched to a gene: 4. Germline assignment: CDR1 SQVTM and CDR2 ANQGSEA. The CDR3 contains 10 residues. CDR3 in DNA: TGCAGCGGGCGGGACAGAGAAGCTTTCTTT. This sequence encodes CSGRDREAFF.

This clonotype has ten or more counts. One end of the junction does not line up with germline, which may come from a read error. V usage is TRBV7-6 and J usage is TRBJ1-4; D unclear. The CDR3 loop spans 17 amino acids. Germline-derived CDR1 and CDR2 are SGHVS and FNYEAQ. CDR3 region: CASSLGVGISTDEKLFF. The CDR3 DNA sequence: TGTGCCAGCAGCTTAGGAGTAGGGATCTCAACTGATGAAAAACTGTTTTTT.

The J gene is TRBJ1-2, the V gene TRBV29-1; D is unresolved. Looked up from germline, CDR1 is SQVTM and CDR2 is ANQGSEA. The V end lost 6 bases, the J end lost 4 bases, and 12 bases lay between the germline ends. This CDR3 comprises 12 residues. The CDR3 is CSVADPVYGYTF. The CDR3 coding sequence is TGCAGCGTAGCTGACCCCGTCTATGGCTACACCTTC.